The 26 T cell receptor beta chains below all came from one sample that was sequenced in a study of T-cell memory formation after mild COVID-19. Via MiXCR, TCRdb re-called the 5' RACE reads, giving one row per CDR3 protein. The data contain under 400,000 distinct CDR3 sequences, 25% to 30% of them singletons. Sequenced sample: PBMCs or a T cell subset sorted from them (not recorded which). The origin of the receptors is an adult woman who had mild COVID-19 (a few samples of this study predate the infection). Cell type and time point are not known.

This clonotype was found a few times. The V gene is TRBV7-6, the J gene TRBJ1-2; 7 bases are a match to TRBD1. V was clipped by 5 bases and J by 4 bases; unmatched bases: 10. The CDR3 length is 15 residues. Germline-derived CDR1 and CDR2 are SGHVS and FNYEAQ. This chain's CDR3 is CASSPATGPVYGYTF. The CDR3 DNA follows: TGTGCCAGCAGCCCAGCGACAGGGCCTGTCTATGGCTACACCTTC.

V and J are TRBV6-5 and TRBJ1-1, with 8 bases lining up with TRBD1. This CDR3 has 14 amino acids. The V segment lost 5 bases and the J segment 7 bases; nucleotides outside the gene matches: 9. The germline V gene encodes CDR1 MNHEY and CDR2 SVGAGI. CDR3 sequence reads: CASSHRTDRGEAFF. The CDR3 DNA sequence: TGTGCCAGCAGTCATCGTACTGACAGGGGTGAAGCTTTCTTT.

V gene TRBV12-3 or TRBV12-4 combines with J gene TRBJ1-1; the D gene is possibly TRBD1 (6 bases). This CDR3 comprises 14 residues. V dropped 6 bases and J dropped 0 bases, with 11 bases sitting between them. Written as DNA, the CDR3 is TGTGCCAGCAGGTCAGGGGCCCTGAACACTGAAGCTTTCTTT. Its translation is CASRSGALNTEAFF.

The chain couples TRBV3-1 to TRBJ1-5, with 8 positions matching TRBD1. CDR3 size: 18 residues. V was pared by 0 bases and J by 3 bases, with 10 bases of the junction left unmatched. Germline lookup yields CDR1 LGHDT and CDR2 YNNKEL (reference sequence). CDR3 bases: TGTGCCAGCAGCCAAGATACGAGGACAGGGATTAACAATCAGCCCCAGCATTTT. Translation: CASSQDTRTGINNQPQHF.

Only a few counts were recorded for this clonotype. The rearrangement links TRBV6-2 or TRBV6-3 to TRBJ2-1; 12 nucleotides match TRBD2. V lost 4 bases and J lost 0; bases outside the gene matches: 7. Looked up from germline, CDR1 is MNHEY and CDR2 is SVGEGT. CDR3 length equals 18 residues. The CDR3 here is CASSSGLAGWSSYNEQFF. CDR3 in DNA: TGTGCCAGCAGTTCTGGACTAGCGGGATGGAGCTCCTACAATGAGCAGTTCTTC.

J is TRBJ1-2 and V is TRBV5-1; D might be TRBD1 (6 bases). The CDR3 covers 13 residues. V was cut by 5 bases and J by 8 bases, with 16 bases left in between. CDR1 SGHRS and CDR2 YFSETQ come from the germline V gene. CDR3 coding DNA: TGCGCCAGCAGGAAGGGGGGAGACCACGGCTACACCTTC. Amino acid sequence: CASRKGGDHGYTF.

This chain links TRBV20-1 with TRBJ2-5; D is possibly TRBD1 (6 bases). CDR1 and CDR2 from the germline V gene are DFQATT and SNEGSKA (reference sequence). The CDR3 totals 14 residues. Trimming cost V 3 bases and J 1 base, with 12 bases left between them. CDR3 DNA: TGCAGTGCTAGGTCCGGGACAAGCCAAGAGACCCAGTACTTC. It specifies CSARSGTSQETQYF.

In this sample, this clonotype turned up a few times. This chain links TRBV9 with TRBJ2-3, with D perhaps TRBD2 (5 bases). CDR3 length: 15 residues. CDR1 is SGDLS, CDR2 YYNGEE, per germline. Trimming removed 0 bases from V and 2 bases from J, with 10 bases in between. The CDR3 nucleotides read TGTGCCAGCAGCGTAGATGAGGGAGACACAGATACGCAGTATTTT. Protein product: CASSVDEGDTDTQYF.

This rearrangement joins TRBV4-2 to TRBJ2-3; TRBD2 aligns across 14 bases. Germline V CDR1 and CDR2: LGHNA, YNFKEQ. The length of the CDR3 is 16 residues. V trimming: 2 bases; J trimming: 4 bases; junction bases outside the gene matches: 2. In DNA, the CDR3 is TGTGCCAGCAGCCAAACGGGACTAGCGGGGGCAGATACGCAGTATTTT. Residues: CASSQTGLAGADTQYF.

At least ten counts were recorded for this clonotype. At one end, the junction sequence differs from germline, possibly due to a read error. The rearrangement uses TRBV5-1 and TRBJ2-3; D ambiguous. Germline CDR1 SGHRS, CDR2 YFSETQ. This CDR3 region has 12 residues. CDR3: CASSVSTDTQYF. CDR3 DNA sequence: TGTGCCAGCAGCGTTAGCACAGATACGCAGTATTTT.

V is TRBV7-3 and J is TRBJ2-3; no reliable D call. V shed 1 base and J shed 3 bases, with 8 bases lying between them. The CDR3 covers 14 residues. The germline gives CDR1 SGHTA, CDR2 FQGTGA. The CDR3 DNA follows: TGTGCCAGCAGCTTAATGGGGTATACAGATACGCAGTATTTT. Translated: CASSLMGYTDTQYF.

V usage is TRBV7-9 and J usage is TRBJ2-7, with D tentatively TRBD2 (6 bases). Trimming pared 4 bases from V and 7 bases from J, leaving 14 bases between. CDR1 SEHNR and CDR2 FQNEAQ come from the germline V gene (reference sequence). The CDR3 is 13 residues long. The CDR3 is CASSSAGLAEQYF. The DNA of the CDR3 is TGTGCCAGCAGCTCCGCGGGACTTGCGGAGCAGTACTTC.

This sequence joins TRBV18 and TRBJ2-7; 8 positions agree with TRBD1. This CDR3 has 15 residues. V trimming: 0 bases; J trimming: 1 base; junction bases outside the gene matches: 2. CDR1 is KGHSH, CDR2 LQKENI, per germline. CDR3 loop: CASSPPQGVSYEQYF. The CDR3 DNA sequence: TGTGCCAGCTCACCACCACAGGGGGTGTCCTACGAGCAGTACTTC. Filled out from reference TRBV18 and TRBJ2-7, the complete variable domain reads NAGVMQNPRHLVRRRGQEARLRCSPMKGHSHVYWYRQLPEEGLKFMVYLQKENIIDESGMPKERFSAEFPKEGPSILRIQQVVRGDSAAYFCASSPPQGVSYEQYFGPGTRLTVT.

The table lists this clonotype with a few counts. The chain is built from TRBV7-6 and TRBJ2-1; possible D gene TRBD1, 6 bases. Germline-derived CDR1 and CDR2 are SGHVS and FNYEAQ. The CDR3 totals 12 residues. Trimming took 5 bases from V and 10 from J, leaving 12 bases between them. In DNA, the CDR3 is TGTGCCAGCAGCGTGGGACAATTAGAGCAGTTCTTC. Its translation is CASSVGQLEQFF.

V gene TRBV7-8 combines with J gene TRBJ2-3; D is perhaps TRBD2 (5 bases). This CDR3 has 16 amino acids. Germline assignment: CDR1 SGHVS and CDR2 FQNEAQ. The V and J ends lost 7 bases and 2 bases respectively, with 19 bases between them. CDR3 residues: CASKRGSGDSTDTQYF. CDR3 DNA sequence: TGTGCCAGCAAACGCGGGTCCGGGGATTCCACAGATACGCAGTATTTT.

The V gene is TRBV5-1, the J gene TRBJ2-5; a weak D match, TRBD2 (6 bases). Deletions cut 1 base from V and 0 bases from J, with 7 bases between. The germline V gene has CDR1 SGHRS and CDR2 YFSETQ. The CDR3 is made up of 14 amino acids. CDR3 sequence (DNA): TGCGCCAGCAGCTTGCGGGACTACCAAGAGACCCAGTACTTC. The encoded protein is CASSLRDYQETQYF.

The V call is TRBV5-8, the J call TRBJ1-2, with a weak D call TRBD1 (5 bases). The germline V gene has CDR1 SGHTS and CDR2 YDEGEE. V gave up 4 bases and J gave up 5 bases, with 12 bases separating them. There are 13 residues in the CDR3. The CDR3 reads CASSLTEYYGYTF. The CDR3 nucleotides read TGTGCCAGCAGCCTGACAGAGTATTATGGCTACACCTTC.

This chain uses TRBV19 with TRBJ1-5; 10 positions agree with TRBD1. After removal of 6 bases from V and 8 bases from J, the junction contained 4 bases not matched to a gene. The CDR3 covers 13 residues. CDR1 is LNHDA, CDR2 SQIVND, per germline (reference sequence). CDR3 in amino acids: CASRGQGLEPQHF. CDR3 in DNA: TGTGCCAGTAGGGGACAGGGGTTGGAGCCCCAGCATTTT.

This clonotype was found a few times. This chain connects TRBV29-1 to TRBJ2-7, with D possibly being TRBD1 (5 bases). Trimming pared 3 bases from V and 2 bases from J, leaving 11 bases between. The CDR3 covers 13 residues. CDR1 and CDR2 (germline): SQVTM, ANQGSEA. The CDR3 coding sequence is TGCAGCGTTGAGCTGCCAGGGACCTACGAGCAGTACTTC. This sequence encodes CSVELPGTYEQYF.

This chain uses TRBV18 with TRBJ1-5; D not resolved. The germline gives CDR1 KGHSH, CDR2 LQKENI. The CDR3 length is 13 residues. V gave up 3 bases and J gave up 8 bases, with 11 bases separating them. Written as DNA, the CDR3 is TGTGCCAGCTCACCTTCAGGTGTGGAGCCCCAGCATTTT. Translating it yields CASSPSGVEPQHF.

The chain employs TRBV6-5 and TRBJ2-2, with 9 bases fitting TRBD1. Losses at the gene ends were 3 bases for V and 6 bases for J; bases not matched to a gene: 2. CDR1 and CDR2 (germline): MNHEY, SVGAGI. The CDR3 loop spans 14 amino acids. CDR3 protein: CASSYGTGSGELFF. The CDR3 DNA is TGTGCCAGCAGTTATGGGACAGGGTCCGGGGAGCTGTTTTTT.

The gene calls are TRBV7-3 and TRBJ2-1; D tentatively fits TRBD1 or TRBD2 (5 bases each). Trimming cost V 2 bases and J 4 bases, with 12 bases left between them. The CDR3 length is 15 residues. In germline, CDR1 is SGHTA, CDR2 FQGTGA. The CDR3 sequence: CASSLGASSYNEQFF. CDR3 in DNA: TGTGCCAGCAGCTTAGGGGCTAGCTCTTACAATGAGCAGTTCTTC.

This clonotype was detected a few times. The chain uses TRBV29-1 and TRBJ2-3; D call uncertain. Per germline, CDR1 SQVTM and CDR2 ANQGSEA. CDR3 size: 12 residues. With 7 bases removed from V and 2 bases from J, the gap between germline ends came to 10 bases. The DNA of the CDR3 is TGCAGCGACGGGTTATTCACAGATACGCAGTATTTT. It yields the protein CSDGLFTDTQYF.

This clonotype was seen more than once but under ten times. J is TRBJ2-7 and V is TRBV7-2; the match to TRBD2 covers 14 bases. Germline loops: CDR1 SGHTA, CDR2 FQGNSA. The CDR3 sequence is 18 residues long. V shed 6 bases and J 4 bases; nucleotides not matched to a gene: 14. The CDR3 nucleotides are TGTGCCAGCAGTTTTACGGGCGGGACTAGCGGGAGAACTTACGAGCAGTACTTC. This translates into CASSFTGGTSGRTYEQYF.

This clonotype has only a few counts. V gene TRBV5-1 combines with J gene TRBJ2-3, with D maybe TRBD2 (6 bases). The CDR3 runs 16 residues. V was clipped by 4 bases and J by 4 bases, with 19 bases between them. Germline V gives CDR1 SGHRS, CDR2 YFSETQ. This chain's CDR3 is CASSHGWTGDADTQYF. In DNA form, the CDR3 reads TGCGCCAGCAGCCACGGATGGACGGGGGACGCAGATACGCAGTATTTT.

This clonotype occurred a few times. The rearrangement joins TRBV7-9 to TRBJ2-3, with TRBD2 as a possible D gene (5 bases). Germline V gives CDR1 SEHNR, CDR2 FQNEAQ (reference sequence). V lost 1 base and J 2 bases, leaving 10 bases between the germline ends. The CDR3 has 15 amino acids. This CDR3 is CASSLEEDYTDTQYF. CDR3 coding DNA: TGTGCCAGCAGCTTAGAGGAAGACTACACAGATACGCAGTATTTT. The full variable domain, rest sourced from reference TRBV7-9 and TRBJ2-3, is DTGVSQNPRHKITKRGQNVTFRCDPISEHNRLYWYRQTLGQGPEFLTYFQNEAQLEKSRLLSDRFSAERPKGSFSTLEIQRTEQGDSAMYLCASSLEEDYTDTQYFGPGTRLTVL.